This entry is about one TCR beta chain. V lost 7 bases and J lost 7; bases outside the gene matches: 8. The germline V gene has CDR1 MGHDK and CDR2 SYGVNS. The CDR3 loop spans 14 amino acids. This record comes from a study of primary melanoma T cells and metastatic recurrence. Background on the study: These T2 to T4 primary melanomas had thickness greater than 1 mm.

Here immunoSEQ multiplex PCR was the method, and the copy in TCRdb shows in-frame clones only, minus some. The sample contains 1,000 to 1,500 clones, 87% of which appear only once. The sample was melanoma tumor tissue. The source of this sequence is a human donor with melanoma. The chain has TRBV25-1 and TRBJ2-3; 10 positions agree with TRBD2. The CDR3 spells CASTGLAGVYTQYF. The CDR3 DNA reads TGTGCCAGCACGGGGCTAGCGGGAGTGTATACGCAGTATTTT. The entire variable domain, with the rest obtained from reference TRBV25-1 and TRBJ2-3, is as follows: EADIYQTPRYLVIGTGKKITLECSQTMGHDKMYWYQQDPGMELHLIHYSYGVNSTEKGDLSSESTVSRIRTEHFPLTLESARPSHTSQYLCASTGLAGVYTQYFGPGTRLTVL.